The entry below gives a single TCR beta chain sequence along with its context. J gave up 5 bases and V 10 bases, and 9 bases lay outside the gene matches. In germline, CDR1 is MNHEY, CDR2 SVGAGI. CDR3 length: 13 residues. Membership in each cohort depended on participant-reported clinical history. The data were obtained in a study of blood T cell repertoires in COVID-19. TCRdb's table, derived via immunoSEQ multiplex PCR, lists solely in-frame clones and lacks some. There are some 200,000 clones in the sample; approximately 86% occur only once, and about 2.2% lies in the top ten. The genes are TRBV6-5 and TRBJ2-7, with 9 bases matching TRBD1. Sequenced input: PBMCs or T cells enriched from blood (not recorded which). This sequence originates from a woman aged 25 to 39 who had recovered from COVID-19. CDR3 amino acids: CATDPGQGHEQYF. CDR3 DNA sequence: TGTGCCACCGATCCGGGACAGGGCCACGAGCAGTACTTC.